The rows below give T cell receptor beta chains drawn from one sample of a study of T-cell reconstitution after alpha-beta-depleted transplantation in children. TCRdb passed the PCR reads through MiXCR, listing each CDR3 protein once. The profile covers 750,000 to 950,000 distinct CDR3 sequences, with approximately 15% appearing a single time and roughly 5% taken by the ten largest. The sequencing here drew on PBMCs, mostly from graft donor cells, taken 360 days after TCRalphabeta/CD19-depleted stem cell transplant. Source of these receptors: a male patient aged 10-17 years who had a stem cell transplant for acute lymphoblastic leukemia, so the T cells may come from the graft donor. Each CDR3 is given with its conserved first and last residue. Each record gives: J gene, clone size, V gene, D gene, CDR3 DNA, CDR3 protein. A D gene is named only where the DNA matches it firmly. A clone size is listed for some rows: how often the clone was seen (once, few, many), or a class if it is expanded.

j_call: TRBJ2-1
clone_size: few
v_call: TRBV20-1
d_call: TRBD2
cdr3_nt: TGCAGTGCTAGAGATCTGAGCGGGAGTCGAGATGAGCAGTTCTTC
cdr3_aa: CSARDLSGSRDEQFF

j_call: TRBJ2-3
clone_size: few
v_call: TRBV28
d_call: TRBD2
cdr3_nt: TGTGCCAGCAGTCCTCCCCCAACGGGAGGGGTGCAGTATTTT
cdr3_aa: CASSPPPTGGVQYF

j_call: TRBJ2-3
clone_size: once
v_call: TRBV7-2
d_call: -
cdr3_nt: TGTGCCAGCAGCTTAACGCAGGCAGGGAGGAATTGGAAGGATACGCAGTATTTT
cdr3_aa: CASSLTQAGRNWKDTQYF

j_call: TRBJ1-5
clone_size: -
v_call: TRBV12-3/TRBV12-4
d_call: -
cdr3_nt: TGTGCCAGCAGTTTTACCCCCGATCAGCCCCAGCATTTT
cdr3_aa: CASSFTPDQPQHF

j_call: TRBJ2-7
clone_size: few
v_call: TRBV27
d_call: TRBD2
cdr3_nt: TGTGCCAGCAGTCCTAGTTTTAGCGGGAGTACCTACGAGCAGTACTTC
cdr3_aa: CASSPSFSGSTYEQYF

j_call: TRBJ2-1
clone_size: few
v_call: TRBV12-3/TRBV12-4
d_call: TRBD2
cdr3_nt: TGTGCCAGCAGACTCCGACTAGCGGGAAAGGTTAATGAGCAGTTCTTC
cdr3_aa: CASRLRLAGKVNEQFF

j_call: TRBJ2-2
clone_size: -
v_call: TRBV7-9
d_call: -
cdr3_nt: TGTGCCAGCACCCCCCGCTGGCGGGCGAACACCGGGGAGCTGTTTTTT
cdr3_aa: CASTPRWRANTGELFF

j_call: TRBJ2-1
clone_size: many
v_call: TRBV18
d_call: -
cdr3_nt: TGTGCCAGCAGCCCCGGGACTTACAATGAGCAGTTCTTC
cdr3_aa: CASSPGTYNEQFF

j_call: TRBJ1-4
clone_size: -
v_call: TRBV10-1
d_call: TRBD1
cdr3_nt: TGCGCCAGCAGTGTGACCGGGACAGGGAATGAAAAACTGTTTTTT
cdr3_aa: CASSVTGTGNEKLFF

j_call: TRBJ1-6
clone_size: few
v_call: TRBV20-1
d_call: -
cdr3_nt: TGCAGTGCTAGGTGGACGCAAGGAGGTTATAATTCACCCCTCCACTTT
cdr3_aa: CSARWTQGGYNSPLHF

j_call: TRBJ2-3
clone_size: few
v_call: TRBV7-9
d_call: -
cdr3_nt: TGTGCCAGCAGCCTCCTAGCAGGCATAATATCAGATACGCAGTATTTT
cdr3_aa: CASSLLAGIISDTQYF

j_call: TRBJ2-2
clone_size: once
v_call: TRBV6-1
d_call: TRBD2
cdr3_nt: TGTGCCAGCAACAAATTAGCGGGAGGGCCGGACACCGAGGAGCTGTTTTTT
cdr3_aa: CASNKLAGGPDTEELFF

j_call: TRBJ2-7
clone_size: many
v_call: TRBV4-2
d_call: -
cdr3_nt: TGTGCCAGCAGCCCCACGACAGGCACCTACGAGCAGTACTTC
cdr3_aa: CASSPTTGTYEQYF

j_call: TRBJ2-2
clone_size: -
v_call: TRBV7-3
d_call: -
cdr3_nt: TGTGCCAGCAGCTTAAAGTTGCGGGGGAACACCGGGGAGCTGTTTTTT
cdr3_aa: CASSLKLRGNTGELFF

j_call: TRBJ2-7
clone_size: -
v_call: TRBV14
d_call: -
cdr3_nt: TGTGCCAGAGAACAAAGCTCCTACGAGCAGTACTTC
cdr3_aa: CAREQSSYEQYF

j_call: TRBJ2-2
clone_size: -
v_call: TRBV7-3
d_call: -
cdr3_nt: TGTGCCAGCAGCGCCTCTGGGGCCGGGGAGCTGTTTTTT
cdr3_aa: CASSASGAGELFF

j_call: TRBJ2-3
clone_size: -
v_call: TRBV21-1
d_call: -
cdr3_nt: TGTGCCAGCAGCCCCCGGGACAAGACTAGCACAGATACGCAGTATTTT
cdr3_aa: CASSPRDKTSTDTQYF

j_call: TRBJ2-3
clone_size: few
v_call: TRBV12-3/TRBV12-4
d_call: -
cdr3_nt: TGTGCCAGCAGTTTTGAGGGAAGCCTATCCACAGATACGCAGTATTTT
cdr3_aa: CASSFEGSLSTDTQYF

j_call: TRBJ2-3
clone_size: -
v_call: TRBV4-1
d_call: -
cdr3_nt: TGCGCCAGCAGCCAACCCCGACTAGTTGTGGGACCCGAGGCAGATACGCAGTATTTT
cdr3_aa: CASSQPRLVVGPEADTQYF

j_call: TRBJ2-2
clone_size: few
v_call: TRBV6-4
d_call: -
cdr3_nt: TGTGCCAGCAGTGATACCGGGTGGAACACCGGGGAGCTGTTTTTT
cdr3_aa: CASSDTGWNTGELFF

j_call: TRBJ2-7
clone_size: -
v_call: TRBV3-1
d_call: TRBD2
cdr3_nt: TGTGCCAGCAGCCGACTAGCGGGGCCTACCTACGAGCAGTACTTC
cdr3_aa: CASSRLAGPTYEQYF

j_call: TRBJ2-3
clone_size: few
v_call: TRBV20-1
d_call: TRBD2
cdr3_nt: TGCAGTGCCATACGACTAGCGGGACCCGGGACAGATACGCAGTATTTT
cdr3_aa: CSAIRLAGPGTDTQYF

j_call: TRBJ1-3
clone_size: -
v_call: TRBV29-1
d_call: -
cdr3_nt: TGCAGCGTTGACGACTTCTCTGGAAACACCATATATTTT
cdr3_aa: CSVDDFSGNTIYF

j_call: TRBJ1-5
clone_size: -
v_call: TRBV7-8
d_call: TRBD1
cdr3_nt: TGTGCCAGCAGCCCCGCGGCAGGGGGACCGGGGAATCAGCCCCAGCATTTT
cdr3_aa: CASSPAAGGPGNQPQHF

j_call: TRBJ1-1
clone_size: -
v_call: TRBV12-3/TRBV12-4
d_call: -
cdr3_nt: TGTGCCAGCAGGGCGCTTGGGGCTGAAGCTTTCTTT
cdr3_aa: CASRALGAEAFF

j_call: TRBJ2-3
clone_size: -
v_call: TRBV18
d_call: -
cdr3_nt: TGTGCCAGCTCACCACAGTCCACATCCACGCAGTATTTT
cdr3_aa: CASSPQSTSTQYF

j_call: TRBJ2-2
clone_size: few
v_call: TRBV12-3/TRBV12-4
d_call: TRBD2
cdr3_nt: TGTGCCAGCAGCCTAAGCGGGGACGCGAACACCGGGGAGCTGTTTTTT
cdr3_aa: CASSLSGDANTGELFF

j_call: TRBJ2-1
clone_size: few
v_call: TRBV6-1
d_call: -
cdr3_nt: TGTGCCAGCAGTGAATTTCGGGAGCAGTTCTTC
cdr3_aa: CASSEFREQFF

j_call: TRBJ1-6
clone_size: -
v_call: TRBV5-1
d_call: -
cdr3_nt: TGCGCCAGCAGCTTGGGCCAGAGGGAGTATAATTCACCCCTCCACTTT
cdr3_aa: CASSLGQREYNSPLHF

j_call: TRBJ1-5
clone_size: -
v_call: TRBV25-1
d_call: TRBD1
cdr3_nt: TGTGCCAGCAGGGGGGGGGACAGGGCTAATCAGCCCCAGCATTTT
cdr3_aa: CASRGGDRANQPQHF

j_call: TRBJ2-7
clone_size: few
v_call: TRBV18
d_call: TRBD2
cdr3_nt: TGTGCCAGCTCCCGGGGAGGGGTCTACGAGCAGTACTTC
cdr3_aa: CASSRGGVYEQYF

j_call: TRBJ2-7
clone_size: -
v_call: TRBV5-5
d_call: TRBD2
cdr3_nt: TGTGCCAGCAGCTTGGAACTAGCGGAGTTCTACGAGCAGTACTTC
cdr3_aa: CASSLELAEFYEQYF

j_call: TRBJ2-7
clone_size: -
v_call: TRBV18
d_call: TRBD1
cdr3_nt: TGTGCCAGCTCACCACTGCGGTCGGGACAGGAAGGCGAGCAGTACTTC
cdr3_aa: CASSPLRSGQEGEQYF

j_call: TRBJ2-1
clone_size: -
v_call: TRBV20-1
d_call: -
cdr3_nt: TGCAGTGCTCCGTCAAACTGGACCTACAATGAGCAGTTCTTC
cdr3_aa: CSAPSNWTYNEQFF

j_call: TRBJ2-1
clone_size: -
v_call: TRBV12-2
d_call: -
cdr3_nt: TGTGCAAGTCGCTTGGGACTAGCGGCTTCCTACAATGAGCAGTTCTTC
cdr3_aa: CASRLGLAASYNEQFF

j_call: TRBJ2-2
clone_size: -
v_call: TRBV27
d_call: TRBD1
cdr3_nt: TGTGCCAGCAGCTCAGACAGGGGTCTTGACACCGGGGAGCTGTTTTTT
cdr3_aa: CASSSDRGLDTGELFF

j_call: TRBJ2-1
clone_size: few
v_call: TRBV24-1
d_call: TRBD2
cdr3_nt: TGTGCCACCAGTGACCGTAGCGGGGAGGGTGTTGAGCAGTTCTTC
cdr3_aa: CATSDRSGEGVEQFF

j_call: TRBJ1-1
clone_size: -
v_call: TRBV7-7
d_call: -
cdr3_nt: TGTGCCAGCAGCTCCCCCACTTTATCGAACACTGAAGCTTTCTTT
cdr3_aa: CASSSPTLSNTEAFF

j_call: TRBJ2-7
clone_size: -
v_call: TRBV16
d_call: TRBD1
cdr3_nt: TGTGCCAGCAGCCAGCTGGCCGGGACAGAGAACGAGCAGTACTTC
cdr3_aa: CASSQLAGTENEQYF

j_call: TRBJ1-4
clone_size: few
v_call: TRBV5-6
d_call: -
cdr3_nt: TGTGCCAGCAGCTTGGGGGTTGGAGAAAAACTGTTTTTT
cdr3_aa: CASSLGVGEKLFF

j_call: TRBJ1-5
clone_size: many
v_call: TRBV20-1
d_call: -
cdr3_nt: TGCAGTGCTAATCCCAGAGATAGCAATCAGCCCCAGCATTTT
cdr3_aa: CSANPRDSNQPQHF

j_call: TRBJ1-2
clone_size: few
v_call: TRBV12-3/TRBV12-4
d_call: -
cdr3_nt: TGTGCCAGCAGTTTAGACACCTTC
cdr3_aa: CASSLDTF

j_call: TRBJ2-1
clone_size: few
v_call: TRBV12-3/TRBV12-4
d_call: -
cdr3_nt: TGTGCCAGCAGATCGGGGCAGGGGGGGGCAAACGAGCAGTTCTTC
cdr3_aa: CASRSGQGGANEQFF